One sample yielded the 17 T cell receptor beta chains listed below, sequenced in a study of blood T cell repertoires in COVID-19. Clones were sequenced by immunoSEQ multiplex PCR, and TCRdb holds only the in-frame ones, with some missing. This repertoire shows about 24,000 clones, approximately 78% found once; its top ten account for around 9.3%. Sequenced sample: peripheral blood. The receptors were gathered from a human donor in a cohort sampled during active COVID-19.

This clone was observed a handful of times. The CDR3 region has the DNA TGCGCCAGCAGCCAGGGGACAGGCTCTGGGGCCAACGTCCTGACTTTC. Protein product: CASSQGTGSGANVLTF. V and J are TRBV4-3 and TRBJ2-6, with 8 positions matching TRBD1. The CDR3 runs to 16 residues. Germline values: CDR1 LGHNA, CDR2 YSLEER. The junction had 1 base not matched to a gene; V was cut back by 3 bases and J by 0 bases.

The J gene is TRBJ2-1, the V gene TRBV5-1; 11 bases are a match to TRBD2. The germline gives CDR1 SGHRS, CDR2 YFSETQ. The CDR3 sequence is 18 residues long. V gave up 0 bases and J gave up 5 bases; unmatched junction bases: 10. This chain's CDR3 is CASSLDRTGTSGHNEQFF. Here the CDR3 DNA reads TGCGCCAGCAGCTTGGACCGTACCGGGACTAGCGGACACAATGAGCAGTTCTTC.

DNA for the CDR3: TGTGCCAGCAGTTTAAAACCCGTTCTAGGCTATGGCTACACCTTC. It encodes CASSLKPVLGYGYTF. The chain has TRBV27 and TRBJ1-2; no clear D. The ends were cut back, 2 bases at V and 4 bases at J, with 14 bases in the middle. CDR3 length: 15 amino acids. CDR1 and CDR2 from the germline V gene are MNHEY and SMNVEV (reference sequence).

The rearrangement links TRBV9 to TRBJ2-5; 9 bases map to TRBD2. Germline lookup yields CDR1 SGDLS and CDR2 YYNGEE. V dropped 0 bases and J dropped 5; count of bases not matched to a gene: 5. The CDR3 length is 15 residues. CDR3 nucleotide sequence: TGTGCCAGCAGCGTAGGCCAGCGGGAGGCCGAGACCCAGTACTTC. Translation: CASSVGQREAETQYF.

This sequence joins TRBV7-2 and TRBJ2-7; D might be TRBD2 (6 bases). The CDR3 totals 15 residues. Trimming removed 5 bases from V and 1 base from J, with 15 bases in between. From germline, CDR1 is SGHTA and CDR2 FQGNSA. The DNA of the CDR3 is TGTGCCAGCAGCGTCGAGTGGGGACTGTCCTACGAGCAGTACTTC. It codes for CASSVEWGLSYEQYF.

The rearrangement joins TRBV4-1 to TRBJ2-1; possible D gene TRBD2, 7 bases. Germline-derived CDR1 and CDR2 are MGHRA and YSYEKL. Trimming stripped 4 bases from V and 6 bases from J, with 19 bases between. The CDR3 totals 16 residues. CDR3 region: CASSPGGGRGSNEQFF. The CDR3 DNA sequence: TGCGCCAGCAGCCCGGGGGGTGGCAGGGGATCCAATGAGCAGTTCTTC.

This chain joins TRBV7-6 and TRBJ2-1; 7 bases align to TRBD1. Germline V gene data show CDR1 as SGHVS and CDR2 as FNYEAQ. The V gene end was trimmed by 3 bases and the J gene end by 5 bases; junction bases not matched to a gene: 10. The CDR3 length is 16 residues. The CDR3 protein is CASSFIAGDSNNEQFF. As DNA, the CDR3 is TGTGCCAGCAGCTTTATTGCTGGGGACAGCAACAATGAGCAGTTCTTC.

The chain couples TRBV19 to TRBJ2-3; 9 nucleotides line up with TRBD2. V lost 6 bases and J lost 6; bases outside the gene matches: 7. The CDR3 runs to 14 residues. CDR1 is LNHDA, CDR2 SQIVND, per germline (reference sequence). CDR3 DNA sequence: TGTGCCAGTAGGACGCGGGGGGGCGGGGATACGCAGTATTTT. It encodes CASRTRGGGDTQYF.

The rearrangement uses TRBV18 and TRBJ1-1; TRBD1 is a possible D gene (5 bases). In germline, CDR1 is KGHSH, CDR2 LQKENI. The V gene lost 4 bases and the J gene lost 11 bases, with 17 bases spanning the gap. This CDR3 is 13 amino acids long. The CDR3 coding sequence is TGTGCCAGCTCACTCGACAGTACTCTGGCCGCTTTCTTT. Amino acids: CASSLDSTLAAFF.

The DNA for the CDR3 is TGTGCCAGCAGTTGGCTAGCGGGGAGTAGCTCCTACAATGAGCAGTTCTTC. Translation: CASSWLAGSSSYNEQFF. The J gene is TRBJ2-1, the V gene TRBV6-2 or TRBV6-3, with TRBD2 identical over 9 bases. V shed 4 bases, J shed 0 bases, and the junction held 7 bases outside the gene matches. In germline, CDR1 is MNHEY, CDR2 SVGEGT. This CDR3 contains 17 residues.

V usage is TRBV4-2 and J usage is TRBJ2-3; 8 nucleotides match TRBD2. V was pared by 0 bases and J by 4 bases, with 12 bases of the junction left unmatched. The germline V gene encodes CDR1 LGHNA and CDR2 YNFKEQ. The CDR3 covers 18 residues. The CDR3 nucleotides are TGTGCCAGCAGCCAAGATGGGGTAGCGGGACCCCTGCCAGATACGCAGTATTTT. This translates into CASSQDGVAGPLPDTQYF.

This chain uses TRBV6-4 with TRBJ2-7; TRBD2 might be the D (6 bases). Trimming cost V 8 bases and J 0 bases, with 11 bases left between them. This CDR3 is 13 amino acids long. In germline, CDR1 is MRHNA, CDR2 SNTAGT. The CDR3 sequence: CASEGRDSYEQYF. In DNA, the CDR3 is TGTGCCAGCGAGGGGCGGGACTCCTACGAGCAGTACTTC.

The CDR3 here is CASSPSYNSPLHF. CDR3 bases: TGTGCCAGTAGTCCTTCCTATAATTCACCCCTCCACTTT. This sequence joins TRBV19 and TRBJ1-6; unclear D gene. Germline assignment: CDR1 LNHDA and CDR2 SQIVND (reference sequence). The V end was cut by 5 bases, the J end by 1 base, with 3 bases between. The CDR3 has 13 residues.

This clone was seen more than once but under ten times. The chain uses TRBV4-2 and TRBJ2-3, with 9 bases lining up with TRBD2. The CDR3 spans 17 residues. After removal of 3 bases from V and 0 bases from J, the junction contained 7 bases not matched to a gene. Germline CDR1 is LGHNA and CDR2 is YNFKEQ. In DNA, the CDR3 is TGTGCCAGCAGCCAGGAGGCGCGGGGGGGAAGCACAGATACGCAGTATTTT. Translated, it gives CASSQEARGGSTDTQYF.

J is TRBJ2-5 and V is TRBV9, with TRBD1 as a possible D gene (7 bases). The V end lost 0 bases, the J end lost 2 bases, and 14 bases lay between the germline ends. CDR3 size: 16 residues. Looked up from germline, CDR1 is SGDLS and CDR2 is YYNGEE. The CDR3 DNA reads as TGTGCCAGCAGCGTAGGCGCAGGGGGGTCACAAGAGACCCAGTACTTC. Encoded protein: CASSVGAGGSQETQYF.

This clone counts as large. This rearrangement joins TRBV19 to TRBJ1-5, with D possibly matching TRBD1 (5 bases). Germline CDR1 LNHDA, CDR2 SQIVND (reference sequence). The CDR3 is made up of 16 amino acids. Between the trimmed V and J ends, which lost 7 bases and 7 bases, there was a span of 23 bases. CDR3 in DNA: TGTGCCAGTAATCGCGGAGGGGTAGGCGCGGGGCAGCCCCAGCATTTT. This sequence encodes CASNRGGVGAGQPQHF. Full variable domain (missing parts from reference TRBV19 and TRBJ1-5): DGGITQSPKYLFRKEGQNVTLSCEQNLNHDAMYWYRQDPGQGLRLIYYSQIVNDFQKGDIAEGYSVSREKKESFPLTVTSAQKNPTAFYLCASNRGGVGAGQPQHFGDGTRLSIL.

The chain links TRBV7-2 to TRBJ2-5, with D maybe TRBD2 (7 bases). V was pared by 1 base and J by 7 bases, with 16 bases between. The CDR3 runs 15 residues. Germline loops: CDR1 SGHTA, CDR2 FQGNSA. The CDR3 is CASSLEGGGRVTQYF. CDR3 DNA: TGTGCCAGCAGCTTAGAAGGGGGGGGCCGGGTGACCCAGTACTTC.